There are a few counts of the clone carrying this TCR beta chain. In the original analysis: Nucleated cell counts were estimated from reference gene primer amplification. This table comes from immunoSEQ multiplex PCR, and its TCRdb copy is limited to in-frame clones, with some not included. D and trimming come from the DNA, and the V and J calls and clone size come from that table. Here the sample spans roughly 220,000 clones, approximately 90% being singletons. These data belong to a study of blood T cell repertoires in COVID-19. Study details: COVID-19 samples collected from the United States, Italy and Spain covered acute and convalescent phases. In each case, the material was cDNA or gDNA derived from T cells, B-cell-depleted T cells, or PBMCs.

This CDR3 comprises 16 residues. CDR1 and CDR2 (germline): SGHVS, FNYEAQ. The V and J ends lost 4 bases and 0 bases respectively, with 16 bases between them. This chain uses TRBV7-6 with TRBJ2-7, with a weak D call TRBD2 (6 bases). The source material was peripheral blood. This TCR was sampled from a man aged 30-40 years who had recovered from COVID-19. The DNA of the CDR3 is TGTGCCAGCAGCTCGCCAATCGGGGGTTTCTCCTACGAGCAGTACTTC. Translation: CASSSPIGGFSYEQYF.